The rows below give T cell receptor beta chains drawn from one sample of a study of CD8+ T cells in alopecia areata. Generated by immunoSEQ multiplex PCR, the TCRdb table keeps only in-frame clones and is missing some. This sample has hundreds of thousands of clones, with 67% found just once. This specimen was CD4+ T cells sorted from blood, taken at week 0. The receptor source for this set is a human donor with alopecia areata. The CDR3 runs from the conserved cysteine through the conserved F or W. The order of the fields is J gene, clone size, D gene, V gene, CDR3 protein, CDR3 DNA. D genes are given only for firm matches. The size field is filled for only some rows; it gives once, few, many or a size class.

J: TRBJ1-2
size: -
D: -
V: TRBV29-1
CDR3: CSVQTDPRGYGYTF
DNA: TGCAGCGTTCAGACAGATCCTCGAGGGTATGGCTACACCTTC

J: TRBJ2-7
size: -
D: -
V: TRBV7-9
CDR3: CASTLESSYEQYF
DNA: TGTGCCAGCACCCTCGAATCTTCCTACGAGCAGTACTTC

J: TRBJ1-5
size: few
D: TRBD1
V: TRBV5-4
CDR3: CASSLGGRGNQPQHF
DNA: TGTGCCAGCAGCTTGGGGGGCAGGGGGAATCAGCCCCAGCATTTT

J: TRBJ1-2
size: -
D: -
V: TRBV30
CDR3: CAWSVRIGNYGYTF
DNA: TGTGCCTGGAGTGTACGAATCGGGAACTATGGCTACACCTTC

J: TRBJ1-5
size: -
D: -
V: TRBV7-6
CDR3: CASSAAGTQPQHF
DNA: TGTGCCAGCAGCGCGGCGGGTACCCAGCCCCAGCATTTT

J: TRBJ2-5
size: -
D: -
V: TRBV18
CDR3: CASSPGGPQETQYF
DNA: TGTGCCAGCTCACCAGGGGGACCCCAAGAGACCCAGTACTTC

J: TRBJ2-5
size: -
D: -
V: TRBV29-1
CDR3: CSVWGPRETQYF
DNA: TGCAGCGTTTGGGGGCCACGGGAGACCCAGTACTTC

J: TRBJ2-7
size: -
D: TRBD1
V: TRBV30
CDR3: CAWSGGQDYEQYF
DNA: TGTGCCTGGAGTGGGGGACAGGACTACGAGCAGTACTTC

J: TRBJ1-1
size: -
D: TRBD1
V: TRBV29-1
CDR3: CSGGQGLGTEAFF
DNA: TGCAGCGGGGGACAGGGGTTAGGGACTGAAGCTTTCTTT

J: TRBJ1-5
size: -
D: TRBD1
V: TRBV5-6
CDR3: CASSQGTGRNQPQHF
DNA: TGTGCCAGCAGCCAAGGGACAGGGAGGAATCAGCCCCAGCATTTT

J: TRBJ2-3
size: -
D: -
V: TRBV27
CDR3: CASPLAGSTDTQYF
DNA: TGTGCCAGCCCTTTGGCAGGCAGCACAGATACGCAGTATTTT

J: TRBJ2-5
size: -
D: TRBD2
V: TRBV5-1
CDR3: CASRGSGGLETQYF
DNA: TGCGCCAGCAGAGGTAGCGGGGGATTGGAGACCCAGTACTTC

J: TRBJ2-7
size: -
D: -
V: TRBV6-1
CDR3: CASVGAHSYEQYF
DNA: TGTGCCAGCGTCGGGGCCCACTCCTACGAGCAGTACTTC